Listed below are T cell receptor beta chains from one sample, sequenced in a study of sequential checkpoint blockade in melanoma. The protocol was immunoSEQ multiplex PCR, while the TCRdb copy is restricted to in-frame clones and leaves out a portion. Among approximately 15,000 clones listed, roughly 70% were seen once. Sample: CD8+ T cells sorted from blood (inferred from file names), taken from a patient given nivolumab and ipilimumab in sequence. These receptors came from a human donor with melanoma. Both conserved end residues are part of each CDR3. Only part of the rows carry a size: once, few, many, or a class if the clone is expanded.

abundance: .; v_gene: TRBV5-1; j_gene: TRBJ1-4; CDR3aa: CASSTGQGNEKLFF
abundance: .; v_gene: TRBV9; j_gene: TRBJ2-7; CDR3aa: CASSVAGGRYEQYF
abundance: medium-sized; v_gene: TRBV9; j_gene: TRBJ1-1; CDR3aa: CASSVGTGSTEAFF
abundance: .; v_gene: TRBV5-6; j_gene: TRBJ1-4; CDR3aa: CASSRFNSGEKLFF
abundance: .; v_gene: TRBV6-5; j_gene: TRBJ1-1; CDR3aa: CASSYSDRYTEAFF
abundance: .; v_gene: TRBV27; j_gene: TRBJ2-1; CDR3aa: CASSLAGEYNEQFF
abundance: medium-sized; v_gene: TRBV4-2; j_gene: TRBJ2-7; CDR3aa: CAGIGGSTYEQYF
abundance: few; v_gene: TRBV7-9; j_gene: TRBJ2-1; CDR3aa: CASSLDIYNEQFF
abundance: .; v_gene: TRBV14; j_gene: TRBJ2-3; CDR3aa: CASSRASGSILDTQYF
abundance: .; v_gene: TRBV9; j_gene: TRBJ1-1; CDR3aa: CASSPTSGQGGNTEAFF
abundance: .; v_gene: TRBV4-1; j_gene: TRBJ1-2; CDR3aa: CASSQEDQGRNYGYTF
abundance: .; v_gene: TRBV4-2; j_gene: TRBJ1-1; CDR3aa: CASSQGAREEGLNTEAFF
abundance: once; v_gene: TRBV4-3; j_gene: TRBJ1-4; CDR3aa: CASSPQWGSAEKLFF
abundance: .; v_gene: TRBV27; j_gene: TRBJ2-1; CDR3aa: CAGSRRGSYNEQFF
abundance: once; v_gene: TRBV29-1; j_gene: TRBJ2-7; CDR3aa: CSVGRDRGVYEQYF
abundance: .; v_gene: TRBV27; j_gene: TRBJ2-7; CDR3aa: CASRPPGLAYEQYF
abundance: .; v_gene: TRBV30; j_gene: TRBJ1-2; CDR3aa: CAWSVGEAPGYTF
abundance: .; v_gene: TRBV7-9; j_gene: TRBJ2-7; CDR3aa: CASSQGTLSSYEQYF
abundance: .; v_gene: TRBV4-3; j_gene: TRBJ2-7; CDR3aa: CASSQEDRGRFEQYF